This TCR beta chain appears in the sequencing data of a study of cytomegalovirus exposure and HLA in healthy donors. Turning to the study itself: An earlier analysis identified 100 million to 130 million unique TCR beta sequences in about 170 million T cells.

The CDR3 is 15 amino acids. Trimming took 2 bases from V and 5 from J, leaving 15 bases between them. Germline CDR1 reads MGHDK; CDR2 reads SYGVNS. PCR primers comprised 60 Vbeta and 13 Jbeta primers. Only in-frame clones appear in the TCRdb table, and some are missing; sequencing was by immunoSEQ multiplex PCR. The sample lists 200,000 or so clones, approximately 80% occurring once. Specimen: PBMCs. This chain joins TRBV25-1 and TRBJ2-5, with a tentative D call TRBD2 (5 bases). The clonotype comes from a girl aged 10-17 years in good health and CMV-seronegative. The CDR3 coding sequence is TGTGCCAGCAGTGAACGAATCGGCCCGGGGGAGACCCAGTACTTC. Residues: CASSERIGPGETQYF.